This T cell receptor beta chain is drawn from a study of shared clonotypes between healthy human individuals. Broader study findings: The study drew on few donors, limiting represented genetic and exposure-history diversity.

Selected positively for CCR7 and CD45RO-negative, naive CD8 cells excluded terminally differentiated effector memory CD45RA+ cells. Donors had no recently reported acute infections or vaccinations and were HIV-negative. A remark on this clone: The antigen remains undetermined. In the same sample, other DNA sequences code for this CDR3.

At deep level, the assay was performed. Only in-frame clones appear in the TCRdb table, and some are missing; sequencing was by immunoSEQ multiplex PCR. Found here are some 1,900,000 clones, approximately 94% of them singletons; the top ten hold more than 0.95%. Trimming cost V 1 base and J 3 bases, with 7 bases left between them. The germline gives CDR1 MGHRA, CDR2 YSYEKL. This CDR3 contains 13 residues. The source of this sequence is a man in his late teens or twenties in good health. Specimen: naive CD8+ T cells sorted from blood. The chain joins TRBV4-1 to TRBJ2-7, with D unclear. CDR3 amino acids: CASSQVGDYEQYF. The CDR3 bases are TGCGCCAGCAGCCAAGTAGGCGACTACGAGCAGTACTTC.